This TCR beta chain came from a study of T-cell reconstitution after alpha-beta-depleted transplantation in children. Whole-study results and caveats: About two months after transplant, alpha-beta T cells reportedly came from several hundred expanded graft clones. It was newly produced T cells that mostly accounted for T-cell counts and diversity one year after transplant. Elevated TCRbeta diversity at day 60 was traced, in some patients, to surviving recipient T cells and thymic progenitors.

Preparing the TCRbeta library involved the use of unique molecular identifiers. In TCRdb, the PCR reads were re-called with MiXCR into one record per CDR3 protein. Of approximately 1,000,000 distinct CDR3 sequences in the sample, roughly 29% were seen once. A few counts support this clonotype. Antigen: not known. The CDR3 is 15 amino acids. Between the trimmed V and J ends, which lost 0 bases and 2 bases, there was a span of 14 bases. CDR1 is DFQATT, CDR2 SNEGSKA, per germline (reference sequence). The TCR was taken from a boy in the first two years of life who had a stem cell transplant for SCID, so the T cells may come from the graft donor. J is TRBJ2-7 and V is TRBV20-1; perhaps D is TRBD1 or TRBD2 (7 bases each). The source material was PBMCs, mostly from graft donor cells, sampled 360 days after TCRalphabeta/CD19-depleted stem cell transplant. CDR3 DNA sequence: TGCAGTGCTAGAGATCAGGGGGGGGTCCCCTACGAGCAGTACTTC. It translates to CSARDQGGVPYEQYF.